This T cell receptor (beta chain) came from a study of T cell responses to AZD1222 COVID-19 vaccine. The study, taken as a whole, reports: Sampling that yielded the repertoires occurred only after the peak T cell response. Seropositivity was recorded at baseline in only 6 or 7 AZD1222 recipients. Rises in breadth and depth of Spike-specific TCRs came after two AZD1222 doses.

A word on this clone: The antigen remains undetermined.

CDR1 is MNHEY and CDR2 is SMNVEV in the germline V gene (reference sequence). J gave up 12 bases and V 0 bases, and 1 base lay outside the gene matches. This CDR3 spans 14 amino acids. Measured with immunoSEQ multiplex PCR; TCRdb has only the in-frame clones, and not every one. Among about 140,000 clones, 80% to 90% were seen once, and the ten largest hold around 8%. This TCR came from an adult in good health. Here the sequenced sample was peripheral blood, taken on day 0 of AZD1222 vaccination. The chain is built from TRBV27 and TRBJ2-1, with TRBD2 matching 14 bases. CDR3: CASSLSTSGGGQFF. The CDR3, as DNA: TGTGCCAGCAGTTTATCGACTAGCGGGGGGGGGCAGTTCTTC.